Presented here are 3 T cell receptor beta chains from one specimen sequenced in a study of shared clonotypes between healthy human individuals. Profiled with immunoSEQ multiplex PCR; TCRdb holds only in-frame clones, not every one. The repertoire consists of almost 700,000 clones, with about 90% occurring once and the leading ten covering 24%. CD45RO negativity and positive selection for CCR7 defined naive CD8 cells, a population that excluded terminally differentiated effector memory CD45RA+ cells. Sequenced sample: naive CD8+ T cells sorted from blood. These TCRs come from a man under 40 in good health.

The rearrangement joins TRBV27 to TRBJ2-1, with TRBD2 matching 7 bases. The CDR3 is 14 residues long. Unmatched junction bases numbered 3, after V lost 2 bases and J lost 5 bases. Germline lookup yields CDR1 MNHEY and CDR2 SMNVEV (reference sequence). CDR3: CASSLDGLDNEQFF. For the CDR3, the DNA is TGTGCCAGCAGTTTAGACGGACTAGACAATGAGCAGTTCTTC.

J is TRBJ2-2 and V is TRBV19; maybe TRBD1 (5 bases). V dropped 3 bases and J dropped 2 bases, with 7 bases sitting between them. The CDR3 sequence is 14 residues long. Germline values: CDR1 LNHDA, CDR2 SQIVND (reference sequence). The DNA of the CDR3 is TGTGCCAGTAGTATTCAGGGTAACACCGGGGAGCTGTTTTTT. Protein: CASSIQGNTGELFF.

The V and J genes are TRBV7-9 and TRBJ1-4, with 9 bases lining up with TRBD1. The CDR3 runs 14 residues. The germline gives CDR1 SEHNR, CDR2 FQNEAQ (reference sequence). With V trimmed by 5 bases and J by 8 bases, 6 bases remained unmatched. This CDR3 is CASSRGTGWEKLFF. The CDR3, as DNA: TGTGCCAGCAGCAGAGGGACAGGGTGGGAAAAACTGTTTTTT.